The clone carrying this T cell receptor beta chain was detected only a few times. What it binds is not known. This sample stems from a study of beta chain features in type 1 diabetes. Overall study: Healthy donors and patients showed comparable age, gender and cell yields.

Each of the CD4+ naive, central memory, regulatory and stem cell-like memory populations was sorted via CD45RO/CCR7/CD25/CD127/CD95/CD27. Broader study findings: Sampled from patients, naive, central memory and Treg TCRB repertoires appeared more similar than those sampled from healthy donors. TCRB CDR3 length was moderately but significantly reduced in all four CD4+ subsets of Type 1 diabetes patients.

This CDR3 contains 15 residues. The V gene lost 1 base and the J gene lost 6 bases, with 10 bases spanning the gap. The V gene's germline CDR1 is SNHLY and CDR2 FYNNEI. Every bit of the isolated RNA underwent reverse transcription, so sequencing read expressed TCRB transcripts. Generated by immunoSEQ multiplex PCR, the TCRdb table keeps only in-frame clones and is missing some. Of 250,000 or so clones listed, 27% were seen once; the top ten hold about 3.9%. Sequenced sample: central memory CD4+ T cells from blood. This TCR came from a man younger than 45 in good health. The chain links TRBV2 to TRBJ1-6; no clear D. CDR3 protein: CASSEVWQANSPLHF. The CDR3 DNA follows: TGTGCCAGCAGTGAAGTATGGCAGGCTAATTCACCCCTCCACTTT.